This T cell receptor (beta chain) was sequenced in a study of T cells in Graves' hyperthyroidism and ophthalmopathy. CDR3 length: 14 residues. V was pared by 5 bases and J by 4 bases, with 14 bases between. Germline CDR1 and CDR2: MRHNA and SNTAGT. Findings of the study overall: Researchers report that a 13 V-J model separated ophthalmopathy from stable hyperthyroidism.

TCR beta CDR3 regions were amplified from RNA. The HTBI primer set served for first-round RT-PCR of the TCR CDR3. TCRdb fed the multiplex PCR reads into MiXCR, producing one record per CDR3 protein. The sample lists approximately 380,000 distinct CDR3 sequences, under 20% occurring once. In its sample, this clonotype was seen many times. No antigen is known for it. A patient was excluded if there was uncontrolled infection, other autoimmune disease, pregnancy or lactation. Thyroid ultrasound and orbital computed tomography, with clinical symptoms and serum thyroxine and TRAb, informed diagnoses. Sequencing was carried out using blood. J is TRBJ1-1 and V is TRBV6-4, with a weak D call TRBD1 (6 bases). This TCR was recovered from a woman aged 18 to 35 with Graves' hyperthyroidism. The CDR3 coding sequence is TGTGCCAGCAGTTGGGACATTGAGAGCACTGAAGCTTTCTTT. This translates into CASSWDIESTEAFF.